The present TCR beta chain was sequenced within a study of spatial heterogeneity in lung cancer. Study as a whole: The count of detected beta-chain sequences consistently exceeded that of alpha-chain sequences. Study-wide results and caveats: Ubiquitous expanded tumor TCRs surfaced in blood more at resection than they did at follow-up.

Trimming took 4 bases from V and 8 from J; bases not matched to a gene: 4. The CDR3 is 14 residues long. CDR1 MNHEY and CDR2 SVGAGI come from the germline V gene. In the case of this clonotype: The antigen remains unidentified.

Unique molecular identifiers tagged every individual TCR cDNA molecule. TCRdb called the 5' RACE reads again in MiXCR, with one record for every CDR3 protein. The sample yields some 37,000 distinct CDR3 sequences, 6.5% to 9.5% seen once. Noted time point: sample taken at primary tumor resection. Whole RNA, which was extracted from tumor, nontumor lung tissue or frozen PBMC, was sequenced without any cell sorting. The 60 to 90 donors had untreated early-stage non-small cell lung cancer. The TCR originated in a male donor with early-stage non-small cell lung cancer. V is TRBV6-5 and J is TRBJ1-4, with 10 nucleotides matching TRBD1. The specimen comprised PBMCs, sampled at surgery. CDR3 coding DNA: TGTGCCAGCAGTTCGGGACAGGGGAACGAAAAACTGTTTTTT. Translation gives CASSSGQGNEKLFF.